This TCR beta chain was sequenced during a study of T cell changes during pregnancy in multiple sclerosis. Sequencing used immunoSEQ multiplex PCR; TCRdb keeps in-frame clones, though not all of them. The sample lists about 38,000 clones; 88% were seen once. The source is a female donor with multiple sclerosis, enrolled in a pregnancy study. This specimen was CD8+ T cells from peripheral blood mononuclear cells, taken in the third trimester of pregnancy.

The CDR3 region is CASSLAPKLAGVPYNEQFF. The CDR3 nucleotides read TGCGCCAGCAGCTTGGCCCCCAAACTAGCGGGGGTCCCCTACAATGAGCAGTTCTTC. The J gene is TRBJ2-1, the V gene TRBV5-1, with 11 bases lining up with TRBD2. Looked up from germline, CDR1 is SGHRS and CDR2 is YFSETQ. The CDR3 extends over 19 amino acids. J was trimmed by 2 bases and V by 0 bases; bases with no gene match: 10. The variable domain in full, completed from reference TRBV5-1 and TRBJ2-1, reads KAGVTQTPRYLIKTRGQQVTLSCSPISGHRSVSWYQQTPGQGLQFLFEYFSETQRNKGNFPGRFSGRQFSNSRSEMNVSTLELGDSALYLCASSLAPKLAGVPYNEQFFGPGTRLTVL.